This T cell receptor (beta chain) emerged from a study of patients and donors after allogeneic stem cell transplantation (dated by TCRdb to the early 2020s). This clonotype was recorded a few times. Its recognized antigen is unknown. Per-nucleotide qualities are absent, and no much larger clonotype sits a single base away. Library prep was done by RT-PCR. Instrument on record: NextSeq 550. TCRdb passed the public sequencing reads through fastp at Q25 and MiXCR, retaining productive beta sequences. Entries that share a CDR3 protein sequence are merged under the most common genes and DNA. Within this sample are more than 850,000 distinct CDR3 sequences, with 15% to 20% of them counted one time only. Roughly 6% of the sample comes from the top ten. The trim is 3 bases for V and 0 bases for J, with a gap of 9 bases between the germline ends. CDR1 and CDR2 are drawn from the germline V gene (reference sequence): LNHNV, YYDKDF. Reading from cysteine to phenylalanine, the CDR3 counts 15 amino acids. Only CDR3 DNA remains: 45 bases, in frame from the first base.

This clonotype was sampled from a human donor who was either an allogeneic HSCT recipient or a stem cell or donor lymphocyte infusion donor (not recorded which). It is not recorded whose cells these are; they may come from a transplant donor. The V gene is TRBV15 and the J gene is TRBJ1-3; the best D guess is TRBD1, with 6 bases matching. Input material: blood, either unsorted or a sorted T cell fraction (not recorded which). Here is the DNA: TGTGCCACCAGCAGGGACAGCATCTCTGGAAACACCATATATTTT. The resulting protein is CATSRDSISGNTIYF.